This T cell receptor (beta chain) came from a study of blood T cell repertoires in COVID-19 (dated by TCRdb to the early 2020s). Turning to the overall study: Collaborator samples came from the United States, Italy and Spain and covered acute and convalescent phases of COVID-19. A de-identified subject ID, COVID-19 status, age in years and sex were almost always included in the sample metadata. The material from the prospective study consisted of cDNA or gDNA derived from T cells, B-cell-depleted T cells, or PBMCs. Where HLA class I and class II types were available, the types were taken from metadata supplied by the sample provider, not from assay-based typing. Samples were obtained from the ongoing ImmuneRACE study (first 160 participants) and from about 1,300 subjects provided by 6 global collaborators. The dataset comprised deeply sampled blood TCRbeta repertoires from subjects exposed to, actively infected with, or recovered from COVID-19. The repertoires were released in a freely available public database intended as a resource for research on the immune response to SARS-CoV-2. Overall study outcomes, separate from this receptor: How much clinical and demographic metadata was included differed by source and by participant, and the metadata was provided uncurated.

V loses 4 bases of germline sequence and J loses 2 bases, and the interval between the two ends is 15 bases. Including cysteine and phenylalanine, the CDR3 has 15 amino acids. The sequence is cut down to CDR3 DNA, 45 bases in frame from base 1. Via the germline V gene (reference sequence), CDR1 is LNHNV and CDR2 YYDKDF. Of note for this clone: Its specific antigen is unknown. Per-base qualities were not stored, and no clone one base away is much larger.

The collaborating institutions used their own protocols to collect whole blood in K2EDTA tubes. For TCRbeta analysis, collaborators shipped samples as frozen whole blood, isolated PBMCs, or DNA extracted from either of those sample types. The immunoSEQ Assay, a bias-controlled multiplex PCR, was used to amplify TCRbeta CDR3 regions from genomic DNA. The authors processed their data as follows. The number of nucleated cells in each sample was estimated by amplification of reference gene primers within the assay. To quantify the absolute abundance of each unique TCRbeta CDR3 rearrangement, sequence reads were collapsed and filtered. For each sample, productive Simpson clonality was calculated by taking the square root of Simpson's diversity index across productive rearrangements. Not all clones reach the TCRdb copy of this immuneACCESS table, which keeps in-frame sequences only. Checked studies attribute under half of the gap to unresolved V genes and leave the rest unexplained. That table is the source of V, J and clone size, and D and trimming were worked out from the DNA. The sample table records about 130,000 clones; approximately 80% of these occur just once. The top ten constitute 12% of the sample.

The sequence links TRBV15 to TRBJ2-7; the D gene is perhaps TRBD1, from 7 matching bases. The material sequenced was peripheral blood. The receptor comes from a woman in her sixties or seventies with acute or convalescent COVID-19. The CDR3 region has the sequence CATSTAGGITYEQYF. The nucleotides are TGTGCCACCAGCACGGCAGGGGGGATCACCTACGAGCAGTACTTC.